The present T cell receptor (beta chain) was sequenced within a study of blood T cells in healthy people across ages. Points from the study as a whole: Because sorting was not performed, PBMCs prevented conclusive naive versus antigen-experienced comparison.

Primers used in a second PCR of about 7 to 11 cycles were a sample-barcoded 5' primer and a J-beta primer mix. Each CDR3 protein gets one entry after TCRdb re-called the 5' RACE reads with MiXCR. Of about 800,000 distinct CDR3 sequences in the sample, 20% to 30% were seen once. This CDR3 has 16 residues. V was pared by 2 bases and J by 2 bases, with 5 bases of the junction left unmatched. Germline loops: CDR1 GTSNPN, CDR2 SVGIG (reference sequence). The extraction recovered at least 5 micrograms of total RNA per sample. Note on this clonotype: Its target is unknown.

These same data were also listed under a study on T cells of mothers and their children. In that study: Donors were a few healthy Caucasian mothers and their six children. Researchers report slightly higher, though non-significant, overlap in related mother-child pairs than in unrelated pairs.

V and J are TRBV30 and TRBJ2-3; TRBD2 matches 12 bases. The receptor's source is a boy between 10 and 17 years old in good health. What was sequenced was blood. CDR3 DNA: TGTGCCTGGAGTTCCGGACTAGCGGGGTACACAGATACGCAGTATTTT. Its translation is CAWSSGLAGYTDTQYF.